A selection of T cell receptor beta chains follows, all from one sample in a study of blood T cell repertoires in COVID-19. Using immunoSEQ multiplex PCR, the repertoire was profiled, and TCRdb retains in-frame clones only, with some absent. The repertoire has some 250,000 clones, nearly 90% of them found once; the top ten carry 0.7% to 0.85%. Sequenced input: peripheral blood. The receptors were sampled from a woman in her 30s with acute or convalescent COVID-19. CDR3s include the opening cysteine and the closing phenylalanine or tryptophan. Each record gives: D gene, V gene, J gene, clone size, CDR3 DNA, CDR3 protein. D genes are given only for firm matches. Size is stated for part of the rows, as once, few or many counts, or as a class when the clone is expanded.

D gene: -; V gene: TRBV6-6; J gene: TRBJ2-1; clone size: -; CDR3 DNA: TGTGCCAGCAGTTACGTCGACAATGAGCAGTTCTTC; CDR3 protein: CASSYVDNEQFF
D gene: TRBD2; V gene: TRBV7-2; J gene: TRBJ2-7; clone size: -; CDR3 DNA: TGTGCCAGCAGCTTACTAGCGGGGGGGGGTATTGGGTCCTACGAGCAGTACTTC; CDR3 protein: CASSLLAGGGIGSYEQYF
D gene: TRBD2; V gene: TRBV6-2/TRBV6-3; J gene: TRBJ2-3; clone size: -; CDR3 DNA: TGTGCCAGCAGTTACCCGGGACTAGCGGGAGGGAGCACAGATACGCAGTATTTT; CDR3 protein: CASSYPGLAGGSTDTQYF
D gene: -; V gene: TRBV7-9; J gene: TRBJ1-2; clone size: -; CDR3 DNA: TGTGCCAGCAGCTTGACCTGGGACACCTATGGCTACACCTTC; CDR3 protein: CASSLTWDTYGYTF
D gene: TRBD1; V gene: TRBV6-2/TRBV6-3; J gene: TRBJ1-2; clone size: -; CDR3 DNA: TGTGCCAGCAGCCCGACAGGGGAAGGCTACACCTTC; CDR3 protein: CASSPTGEGYTF
D gene: TRBD2; V gene: TRBV15; J gene: TRBJ2-5; clone size: -; CDR3 DNA: TGTGCCACCAGCGGGGGGACTAGGCAGGAAGAGACCCAGTACTTC; CDR3 protein: CATSGGTRQEETQYF
D gene: -; V gene: TRBV6-2/TRBV6-3; J gene: TRBJ1-5; clone size: -; CDR3 DNA: TGTGCCAGCAGTTATCGCGGCAGGGCACTCTTCAATCAGCCCCAGCATTTT; CDR3 protein: CASSYRGRALFNQPQHF
D gene: TRBD1; V gene: TRBV4-2; J gene: TRBJ1-2; clone size: -; CDR3 DNA: TGTGCCAGCAGCCAAGTCCGGGACAGCTATGGCTACACCTTC; CDR3 protein: CASSQVRDSYGYTF
D gene: TRBD2; V gene: TRBV7-2; J gene: TRBJ2-3; clone size: once; CDR3 DNA: TGTGCCAGCAGCCTAAGACTAGCGAAAAATCGAGGGGATACGCAGTATTTT; CDR3 protein: CASSLRLAKNRGDTQYF
D gene: -; V gene: TRBV21-1; J gene: TRBJ2-1; clone size: -; CDR3 DNA: TGTGCCAGCAGCTATCGGGCGGGAGCTTACAATGAGCAGTTCTTC; CDR3 protein: CASSYRAGAYNEQFF
D gene: -; V gene: TRBV9; J gene: TRBJ1-2; clone size: -; CDR3 DNA: TGTGCCAGCAGCGTTGGGGGCCCTAACTATGGCTACACCTTC; CDR3 protein: CASSVGGPNYGYTF
D gene: -; V gene: TRBV27; J gene: TRBJ1-5; clone size: -; CDR3 DNA: TGTGCCAGCAGGAATCAGGGCGGATATCAGCCCCAGCATTTT; CDR3 protein: CASRNQGGYQPQHF
D gene: -; V gene: TRBV7-2; J gene: TRBJ2-7; clone size: -; CDR3 DNA: TGTGCCAGCAGCTTAGTCTCAGGGGCAGGACCATACGAGCAGTACTTC; CDR3 protein: CASSLVSGAGPYEQYF
D gene: TRBD2; V gene: TRBV6-5; J gene: TRBJ2-1; clone size: -; CDR3 DNA: TGTGCCAGCAGTTACTTTAGCGGGAGCTCCTACAATGAGCAGTTCTTC; CDR3 protein: CASSYFSGSSYNEQFF
D gene: TRBD2; V gene: TRBV9; J gene: TRBJ2-3; clone size: once; CDR3 DNA: TGTGCCAGCAGCGCCCTCGTAGCGGGAGCCCCATCGGCTACGCAGTATTTT; CDR3 protein: CASSALVAGAPSATQYF
D gene: TRBD2; V gene: TRBV6-2/TRBV6-3; J gene: TRBJ2-1; clone size: -; CDR3 DNA: TGTGCCAGCAGTTACTCGACGGGACTAGCGGGAGGCCCCGGCTCCTACAATGAGCAGTTCTTC; CDR3 protein: CASSYSTGLAGGPGSYNEQFF
D gene: TRBD1; V gene: TRBV2; J gene: TRBJ1-1; clone size: -; CDR3 DNA: TGTGCCAGCAGTCCGGACAGGTTGAACACTGAAGCTTTCTTT; CDR3 protein: CASSPDRLNTEAFF
D gene: -; V gene: TRBV19; J gene: TRBJ1-4; clone size: -; CDR3 DNA: TGTGCCAGTAGTATAGGGGGCTTGGTCCCGAATGAAAAACTGTTTTTT; CDR3 protein: CASSIGGLVPNEKLFF
D gene: -; V gene: TRBV7-9; J gene: TRBJ1-3; clone size: -; CDR3 DNA: TGTGCCAGCAGCTTAGCGCTGGGGCGAAGCTCTGGAAACACCATATATTTT; CDR3 protein: CASSLALGRSSGNTIYF
D gene: TRBD1; V gene: TRBV25-1; J gene: TRBJ1-2; clone size: -; CDR3 DNA: TGTGCCAGCAGTGAATATGGGGCAGGGGGCGCTGGCTATGGCTACACCTTC; CDR3 protein: CASSEYGAGGAGYGYTF
D gene: TRBD1; V gene: TRBV19; J gene: TRBJ2-1; clone size: -; CDR3 DNA: TGTGCCAGTAGTGCCGGGACAGAATACAATGAGCAGTTCTTC; CDR3 protein: CASSAGTEYNEQFF
D gene: -; V gene: TRBV23-1; J gene: TRBJ2-5; clone size: -; CDR3 DNA: TGCGCCAGCAGTCAAGATTATCGGGGAAAGACCCAGTACTTC; CDR3 protein: CASSQDYRGKTQYF
D gene: -; V gene: TRBV9; J gene: TRBJ2-3; clone size: once; CDR3 DNA: TGTGCCAGCAGCGTAGCAGGCCCGATGGCGCAGTATTTT; CDR3 protein: CASSVAGPMAQYF